The clone carrying this T cell receptor (beta chain) was detected only a few times. Its target is not known. A read error may be the cause here, since a much bigger clone is one base away. The data are from a study of T cells in Graves' hyperthyroidism and ophthalmopathy. Study conclusions and caveats: From stable hyperthyroidism, ophthalmopathy was separated by a 13 V-J model.

Germline V gene sequence: CDR1 SGHRS, CDR2 YFSETQ. Trimming left V 0 bases short and J 6 bases short, with 15 bases between. This CDR3 contains 15 residues. No progression to ophthalmopathy during 18 months of follow-up defined stable disease. Patients showing uncontrolled infection, other autoimmune disease, pregnancy or lactation were ineligible. Amplification targeted TCR beta CDR3 regions from RNA transcripts. The primer set for the first-round RT-PCR of the TCR CDR3 was HTBI. TCRdb re-derived calls from the multiplex PCR reads in MiXCR, one entry per CDR3 protein. Seen here are around 340,000 distinct CDR3 sequences, around 16% observed once, and the top ten hold roughly 33%.

J is TRBJ1-2 and V is TRBV5-1, with TRBD1 as a possible D gene (5 bases). The source material was blood. This TCR was recovered from a man aged 25-40 years with Graves' hyperthyroidism. The CDR3 loop reads CASSLGQGPNHGYTF. As DNA, the CDR3 is TGCGCCAGCAGCTTGGGGCAGGGACCGAACCATGGCTACACCTTC. Looking up the rest from reference TRBV5-1 and TRBJ1-2 gives the full variable domain: KAGVTQTPRYLIKTRGQQVTLSCSPISGHRSVSWYQQTPGQGLQFLFEYFSETQRNKGNFPGRFSGRQFSNSRSEMNVSTLELGDSALYLCASSLGQGPNHGYTFGSGTRLTVV.